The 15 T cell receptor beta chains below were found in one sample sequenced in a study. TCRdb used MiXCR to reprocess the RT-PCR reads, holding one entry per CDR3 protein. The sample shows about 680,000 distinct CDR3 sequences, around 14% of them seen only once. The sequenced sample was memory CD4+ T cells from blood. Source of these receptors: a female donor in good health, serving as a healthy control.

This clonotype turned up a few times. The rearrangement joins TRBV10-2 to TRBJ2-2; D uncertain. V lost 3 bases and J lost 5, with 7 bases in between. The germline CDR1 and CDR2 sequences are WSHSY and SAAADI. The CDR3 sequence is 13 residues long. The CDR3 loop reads CASSDSRTGELFF. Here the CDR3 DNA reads TGCGCCAGCAGTGATAGTCGGACCGGGGAGCTGTTTTTT.

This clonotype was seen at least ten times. CDR3 sequence: CASSLDGRYTEAFF. The CDR3 DNA reads TGTGCCAGCAGCTTAGATGGCCGTTACACTGAAGCTTTCTTT. The chain links TRBV11-2 to TRBJ1-1; D remains ambiguous. Per germline, CDR1 SGHAT and CDR2 FQNNGV. Trimming cost V 0 bases and J 3 bases, with 8 bases left between them. The CDR3 consists of 14 residues.

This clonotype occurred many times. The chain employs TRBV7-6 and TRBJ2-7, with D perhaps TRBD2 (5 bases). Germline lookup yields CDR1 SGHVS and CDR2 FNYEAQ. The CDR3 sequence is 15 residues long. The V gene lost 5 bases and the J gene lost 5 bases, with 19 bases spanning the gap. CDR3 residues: CASSRIAGWEHEQYF. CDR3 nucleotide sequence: TGTGCCAGCAGCCGCATCGCGGGCTGGGAGCACGAGCAGTACTTC.

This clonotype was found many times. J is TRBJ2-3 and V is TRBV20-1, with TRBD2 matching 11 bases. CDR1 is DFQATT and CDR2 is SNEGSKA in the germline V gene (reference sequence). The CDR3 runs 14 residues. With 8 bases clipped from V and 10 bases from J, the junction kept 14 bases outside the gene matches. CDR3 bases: TGCAGTCAATCTCTACTAGCGGGAGTTCTGCCGCAGTATTTT. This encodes CSQSLLAGVLPQYF.

This chain's CDR3 is CASSLGTSGSTNTGELFF. The CDR3 nucleotides are TGTGCCAGCTCACTTGGGACTAGCGGGAGCACGAACACCGGGGAGCTGTTTTTT. The V and J genes are TRBV18 and TRBJ2-2, with TRBD2 identical over 14 bases. This CDR3 is 18 amino acids long. Germline CDR1 KGHSH, CDR2 LQKENI. After removal of 4 bases from V and 0 bases from J, the junction contained 4 bases not matched to a gene.

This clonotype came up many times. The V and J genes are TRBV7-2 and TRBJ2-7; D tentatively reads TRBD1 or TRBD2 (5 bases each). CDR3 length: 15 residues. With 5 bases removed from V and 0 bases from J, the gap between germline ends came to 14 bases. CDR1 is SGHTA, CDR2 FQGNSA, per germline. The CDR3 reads CASSPPLGDSYEQYF. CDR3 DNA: TGTGCCAGCAGCCCCCCTTTGGGGGACTCCTACGAGCAGTACTTC.

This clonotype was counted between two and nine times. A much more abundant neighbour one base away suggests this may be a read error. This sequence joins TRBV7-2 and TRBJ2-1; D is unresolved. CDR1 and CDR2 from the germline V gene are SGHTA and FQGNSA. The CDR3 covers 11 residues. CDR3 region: CASSLMGEQLF. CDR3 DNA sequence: TGTGCCAGCAGCCTAATGGGCGAGCAGCTCTTC.

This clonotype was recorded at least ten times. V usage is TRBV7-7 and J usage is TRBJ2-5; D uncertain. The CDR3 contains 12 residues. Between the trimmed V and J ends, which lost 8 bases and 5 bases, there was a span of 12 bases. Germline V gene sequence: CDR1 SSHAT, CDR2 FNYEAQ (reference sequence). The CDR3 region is CASGRAMETQYF. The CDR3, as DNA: TGTGCCAGCGGTCGGGCTATGGAGACCCAGTACTTC.

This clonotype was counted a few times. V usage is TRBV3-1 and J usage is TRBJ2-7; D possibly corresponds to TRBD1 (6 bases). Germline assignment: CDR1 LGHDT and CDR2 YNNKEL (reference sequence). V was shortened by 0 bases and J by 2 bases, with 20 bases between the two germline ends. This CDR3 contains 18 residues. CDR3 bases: TGTGCCAGCAGCCAAGAGGAACAGGGAATAGCGCCGACCTACGAGCAGTACTTC. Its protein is CASSQEEQGIAPTYEQYF.

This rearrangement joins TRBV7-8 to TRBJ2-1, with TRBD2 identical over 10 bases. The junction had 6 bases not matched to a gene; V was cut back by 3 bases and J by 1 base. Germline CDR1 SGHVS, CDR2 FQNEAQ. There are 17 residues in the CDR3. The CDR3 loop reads CASSLTSGRGSYNEQFF. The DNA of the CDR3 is TGTGCCAGCAGCTTGACTAGCGGGCGGGGATCCTACAATGAGCAGTTCTTC.

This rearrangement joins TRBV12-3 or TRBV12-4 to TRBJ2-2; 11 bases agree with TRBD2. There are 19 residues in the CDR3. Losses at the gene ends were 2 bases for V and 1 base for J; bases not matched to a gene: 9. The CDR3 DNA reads TGTGCCAGCAGTTTAAGTAGCGGGGGGGCGATAGGGAACACCGGGGAGCTGTTTTTT. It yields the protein CASSLSSGGAIGNTGELFF.

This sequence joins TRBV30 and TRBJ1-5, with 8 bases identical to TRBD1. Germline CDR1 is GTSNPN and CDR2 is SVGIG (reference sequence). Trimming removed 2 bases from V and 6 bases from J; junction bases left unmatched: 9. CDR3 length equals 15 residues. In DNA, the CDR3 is TGTGCCTGGAGTCCATTGGACAGGGACGGTCAGCCCCAGCATTTT. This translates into CAWSPLDRDGQPQHF.

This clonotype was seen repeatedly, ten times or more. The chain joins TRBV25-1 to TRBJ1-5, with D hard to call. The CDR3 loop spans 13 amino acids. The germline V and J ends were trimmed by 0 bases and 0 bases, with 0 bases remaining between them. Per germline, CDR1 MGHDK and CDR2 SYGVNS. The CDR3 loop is CASSEYSNQPQHF. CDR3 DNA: TGTGCCAGCAGTGAATATAGCAATCAGCCCCAGCATTTT.

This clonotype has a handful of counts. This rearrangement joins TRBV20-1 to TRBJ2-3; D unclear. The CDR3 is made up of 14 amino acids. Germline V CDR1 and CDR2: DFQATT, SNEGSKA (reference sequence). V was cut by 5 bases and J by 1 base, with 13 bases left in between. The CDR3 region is CSAAQPAGTDTQYF. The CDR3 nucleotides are TGCAGTGCTGCTCAGCCGGCAGGCACAGATACGCAGTATTTT.

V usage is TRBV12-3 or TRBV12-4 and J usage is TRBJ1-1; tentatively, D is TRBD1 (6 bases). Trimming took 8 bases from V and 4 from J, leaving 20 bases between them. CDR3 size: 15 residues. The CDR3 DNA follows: TGTGCCAGCGGATCAAGCACAGGGTGGTCCACTGAAGCTTTCTTT. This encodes CASGSSTGWSTEAFF.